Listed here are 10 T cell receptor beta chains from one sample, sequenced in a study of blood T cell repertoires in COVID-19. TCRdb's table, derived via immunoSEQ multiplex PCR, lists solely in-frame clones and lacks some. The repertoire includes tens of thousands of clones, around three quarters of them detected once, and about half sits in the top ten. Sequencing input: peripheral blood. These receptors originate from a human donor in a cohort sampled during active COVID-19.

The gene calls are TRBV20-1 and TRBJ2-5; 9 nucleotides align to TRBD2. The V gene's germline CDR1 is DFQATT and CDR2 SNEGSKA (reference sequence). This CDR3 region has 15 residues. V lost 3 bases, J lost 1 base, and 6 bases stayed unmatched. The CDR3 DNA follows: TGCAGTGCTAGTGCGTTAGCGGGAGTCCAAGAGACCCAGTACTTC. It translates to CSASALAGVQETQYF.

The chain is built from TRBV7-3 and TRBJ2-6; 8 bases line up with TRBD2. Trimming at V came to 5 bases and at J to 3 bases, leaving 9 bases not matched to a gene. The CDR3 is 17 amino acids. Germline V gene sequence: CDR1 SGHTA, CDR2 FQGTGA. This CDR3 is CASSPQPGGHGANVLTF. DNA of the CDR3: TGTGCCAGCAGCCCTCAACCGGGAGGGCATGGGGCCAACGTCCTGACTTTC. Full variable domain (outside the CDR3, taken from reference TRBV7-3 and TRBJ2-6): GAGVSQTPSNKVTEKGKYVELRCDPISGHTALYWYRQSLGQGPEFLIYFQGTGAADDSGLPNDRFFAVRPEGSVSTLKIQRTERGDSAVYLCASSPQPGGHGANVLTFGAGSRLTVL.

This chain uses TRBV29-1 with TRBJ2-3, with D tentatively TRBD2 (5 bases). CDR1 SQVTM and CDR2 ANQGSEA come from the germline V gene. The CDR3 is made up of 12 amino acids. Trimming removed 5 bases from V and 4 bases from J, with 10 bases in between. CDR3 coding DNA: TGCAGCGTTCGGGGTGCAGCAGATACGCAGTATTTT. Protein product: CSVRGAADTQYF.

Here the CDR3 reads CAIRGGRGAYEQYF. The CDR3 DNA reads TGTGCCATCAGAGGAGGCAGGGGGGCCTACGAGCAGTACTTC. The chain links TRBV10-3 to TRBJ2-7; D perhaps matches TRBD1 (7 bases). The CDR3 spans 14 residues. Germline V CDR1 and CDR2: ENHRY, SYGVKD. V was clipped by 6 bases and J by 2 bases, with 14 bases between them.

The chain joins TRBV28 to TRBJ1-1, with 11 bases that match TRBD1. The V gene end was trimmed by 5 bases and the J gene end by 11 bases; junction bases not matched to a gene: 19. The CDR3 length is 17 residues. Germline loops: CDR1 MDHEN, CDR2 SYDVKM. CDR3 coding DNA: TGTGCCAGCAGTCCTAGGACAGGGGGCTTCTTGGTGAGTGGGGCTTTCTTT. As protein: CASSPRTGGFLVSGAFF.

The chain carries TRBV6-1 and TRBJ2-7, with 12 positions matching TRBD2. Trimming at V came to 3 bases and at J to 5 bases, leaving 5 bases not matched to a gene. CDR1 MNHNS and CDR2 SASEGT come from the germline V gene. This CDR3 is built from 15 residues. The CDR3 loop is CASSDRTSGTHEQYF. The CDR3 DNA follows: TGTGCCAGCAGTGACCGGACTAGCGGGACCCACGAGCAGTACTTC.

CDR3 region: CAWNKGAYSGNTIYF. CDR3 in DNA: TGTGCCTGGAATAAGGGGGCTTACTCTGGAAACACCATATATTTT. This sequence joins TRBV30 and TRBJ1-3; 7 nucleotides align to TRBD1. This CDR3 has 15 residues. V lost 4 bases to trimming and J lost 0 bases; unmatched junction nucleotides: 6. Per germline, CDR1 GTSNPN and CDR2 SVGIG (reference sequence).

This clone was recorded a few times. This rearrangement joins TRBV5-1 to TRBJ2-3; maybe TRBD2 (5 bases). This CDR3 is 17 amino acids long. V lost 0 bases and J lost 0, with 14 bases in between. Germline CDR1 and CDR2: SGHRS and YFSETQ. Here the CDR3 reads CASSLGRSGTSTDTQYF. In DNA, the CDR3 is TGCGCCAGCAGCTTGGGGAGAAGCGGAACTAGCACAGATACGCAGTATTTT. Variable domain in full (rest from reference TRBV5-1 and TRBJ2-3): KAGVTQTPRYLIKTRGQQVTLSCSPISGHRSVSWYQQTPGQGLQFLFEYFSETQRNKGNFPGRFSGRQFSNSRSEMNVSTLELGDSALYLCASSLGRSGTSTDTQYFGPGTRLTVL.

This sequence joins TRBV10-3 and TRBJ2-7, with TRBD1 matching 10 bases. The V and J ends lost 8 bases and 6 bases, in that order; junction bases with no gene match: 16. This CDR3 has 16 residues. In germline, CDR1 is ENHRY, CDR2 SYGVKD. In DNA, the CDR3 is TGTGCCATCTCGGGGAATAGTGGGACAGGGGTAATCGAGCAGTACTTC. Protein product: CAISGNSGTGVIEQYF.

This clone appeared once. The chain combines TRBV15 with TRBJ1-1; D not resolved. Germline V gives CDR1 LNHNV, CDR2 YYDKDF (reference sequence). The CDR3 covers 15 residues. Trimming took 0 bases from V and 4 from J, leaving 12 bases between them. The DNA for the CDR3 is TGTGCCACCAGCAGAGATCTAAGCGGGGTCACTGAAGCTTTCTTT. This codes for CATSRDLSGVTEAFF.